The 21 T cell receptor beta chains reported below all come from one sample, sequenced in a study of T cell clonotyping in hematopoietic cell transplantation. The protocol was immunoSEQ multiplex PCR, while the TCRdb copy is restricted to in-frame clones and leaves out a portion. The sample includes tens of thousands of clones, roughly 88% of them seen just once. Described time point: recipient sample about 28 days before transplant, after cytoreduction. The sample was peripheral blood mononuclear cells, taken before stem cell transplant. All receptors come from a woman aged 55-70 years with acute myeloid leukemia. Some clones in this sample may be carry-over from other donors' samples.

This clone has a handful of counts. The limits of the CDR3 on the DNA are not certain, so only TCRdb's listed CDR3 is given. The chain couples TRBV21-1 to TRBJ1-5. TRBV21-1 is flagged as a pseudogene. The CDR3 is 16 amino acids in total, end residues counted. The CDR3 loop is CASSKGWGCGNQPQHF.

V usage is TRBV7-8 and J usage is TRBJ1-3, with a weak D call TRBD1 (6 bases). Trimming took 3 bases from V and 0 from J, leaving 12 bases between them. The V gene's germline CDR1 is SGHVS and CDR2 FQNEAQ. The CDR3 is 16 residues long. The CDR3 sequence: CASSLGTPSSGNTIYF. CDR3 coding DNA: TGTGCCAGCAGCTTGGGGACACCGAGCTCTGGAAACACCATATATTTT.

This chain connects TRBV11-2 to TRBJ2-1; unclear D gene. The CDR3 is 11 amino acids. Trimming shortened V by 6 bases and J by 9 bases, and 9 bases separated the two germline ends. Germline assignment: CDR1 SGHAT and CDR2 FQNNGV. The CDR3 loop reads CASSRKTEQFF. CDR3 DNA: TGTGCCAGCAGTAGGAAGACTGAGCAGTTCTTC. Complete variable domain (other parts from reference TRBV11-2 and TRBJ2-1): EAGVAQSPRYKIIEKRQSVAFWCNPISGHATLYWYQQILGQGPKLLIQFQNNGVVDDSQLPKDRFSAERLKGVDSTLKIQPAKLEDSAVYLCASSRKTEQFFGPGTRLTVL.

The chain employs TRBV9 and TRBJ1-5; D call uncertain. The V end was cut by 0 bases, the J end by 3 bases, with 10 bases between. The length of the CDR3 is 15 residues. In germline, CDR1 is SGDLS, CDR2 YYNGEE. CDR3 amino acids: CASSVEGANNQPQHF. Written as DNA, the CDR3 is TGTGCCAGCAGCGTAGAAGGAGCCAACAATCAGCCCCAGCATTTT.

The chain carries TRBV2 and TRBJ1-5, with 7 bases identical to TRBD1. The ends lost 5 bases at V and 6 bases at J; junction bases unmatched: 10. The CDR3 is 15 amino acids. Germline CDR1 is SNHLY and CDR2 is FYNNEI. The CDR3 DNA follows: TGTGCCAGCAGTACAGGGGTCAGAAGTGGTCAGCCCCAGCATTTT. This translates into CASSTGVRSGQPQHF.

The chain links TRBV27 to TRBJ2-7; D is undetermined. The CDR3 is 13 residues long. Germline V CDR1 and CDR2: MNHEY, SMNVEV (reference sequence). The V gene lost 2 bases and the J gene lost 7 bases, with 12 bases spanning the gap. The CDR3 bases are TGTGCCAGCAGTTTAGGGCCTGTGGAAGAGCAGTACTTC. This codes for CASSLGPVEEQYF.

This chain uses TRBV5-8 with TRBJ2-1; 7 nucleotides match TRBD2. The germline V gene has CDR1 SGHTS and CDR2 YDEGEE. Losses at the gene ends were 4 bases for V and 0 bases for J; bases not matched to a gene: 10. The CDR3 consists of 17 residues. The CDR3 loop is CASSTLWGGSSYNEQFF. The CDR3 DNA is TGTGCCAGCAGCACTCTTTGGGGGGGAAGCTCCTACAATGAGCAGTTCTTC.

The chain joins TRBV5-1 to TRBJ2-2; 8 nucleotides line up with TRBD1. The V gene's germline CDR1 is SGHRS and CDR2 YFSETQ. This CDR3 region has 17 residues. The ends lost 0 bases at V and 6 bases at J; junction bases unmatched: 10. Written as DNA, the CDR3 is TGCGCCAGCAGCTTGGAGGGAACAGGGGGATCGTCCGGGGAGCTGTTTTTT. Translating gives CASSLEGTGGSSGELFF.

The rearrangement links TRBV7-9 to TRBJ1-1; D gene unclear. Germline V gene sequence: CDR1 SEHNR, CDR2 FQNEAQ (reference sequence). This CDR3 is 13 amino acids long. V lost 3 bases and J lost 5, with 10 bases in between. The CDR3 region is CASSFRLSTEAFF. The CDR3 DNA reads TGTGCCAGCAGCTTCCGGCTTTCGACTGAAGCTTTCTTT.

This clone has only a few counts. The chain uses TRBV10-3 and TRBJ2-7; a possible D gene is TRBD1 (5 bases). Germline CDR1 ENHRY, CDR2 SYGVKD. The CDR3 has 13 amino acids. Trimming stripped 6 bases from V and 3 bases from J, with 12 bases between. CDR3 in DNA: TGTGCCATCAGGGACAACCAATTCTACGAGCAGTACTTC. Amino acid sequence: CAIRDNQFYEQYF.

V and J are TRBV15 and TRBJ1-5; no firm D call. The CDR3 loop spans 14 amino acids. The V and J ends lost 6 bases and 3 bases respectively, with 12 bases between them. CDR1 and CDR2 (germline): LNHNV, YYDKDF (reference sequence). The CDR3 spells CATSKPGSNQPQHF. CDR3 nucleotide sequence: TGTGCCACCAGTAAGCCAGGTTCCAATCAGCCCCAGCATTTT.

This chain joins TRBV28 and TRBJ2-3; D is ambiguous. CDR1 MDHEN and CDR2 SYDVKM come from the germline V gene. The CDR3 runs 15 residues. The V end was cut by 6 bases, the J end by 1 base, with 14 bases between. CDR3 sequence: CASSPFIWGTDTQYF. The CDR3 nucleotides read TGTGCCAGCAGCCCGTTCATTTGGGGCACAGATACGCAGTATTTT.

The CDR3 DNA reads TGTGCCAGCAGCTTGGGGGGGAACACTGAAGCTTTCTTT. This translates into CASSLGGNTEAFF. The chain has TRBV5-8 and TRBJ1-1, with D unclear. V was trimmed by 0 bases and J by 1 base, leaving 4 bases between them. CDR1 is SGHTS and CDR2 is YDEGEE in the germline V gene. The CDR3 runs 13 residues.

As concerns this clone: The DNA is left out, because the CDR3 cannot be placed on it with certainty; the CDR3 is given as TCRdb lists it. The CDR3: CASSEVGPGTLF. The chain combines TRBV6-1 with TRBJ1-5. The CDR3 length is 12 residues, termini included. Per the germline V gene, CDR1 is MNHNS and CDR2 is SASEGT.

This chain uses TRBV7-6 with TRBJ2-5; 7 bases agree with TRBD1. V was pared by 0 bases and J by 5 bases, with 6 bases of the junction left unmatched. Germline lookup yields CDR1 SGHVS and CDR2 FNYEAQ. CDR3 length: 15 residues. The CDR3 DNA follows: TGTGCCAGCAGCTTAGCAGGGACAGTTGACGAGACCCAGTACTTC. As protein: CASSLAGTVDETQYF.

V usage is TRBV11-1 and J usage is TRBJ2-7; tentatively, D is TRBD1 (5 bases). The CDR3 is 16 residues long. Between the trimmed V and J ends, which lost 5 bases and 2 bases, there was a span of 19 bases. CDR1 and CDR2 from the germline V gene are SGHAT and FQDESV (reference sequence). The CDR3 loop is CASSPLTGTKTYEQYF. CDR3 sequence (DNA): TGTGCCAGCAGCCCCCTCACAGGTACCAAGACCTACGAGCAGTACTTC.

This chain joins TRBV7-8 and TRBJ1-1; D might be TRBD1 (5 bases). Germline V CDR1 and CDR2: SGHVS, FQNEAQ. V dropped 2 bases and J dropped 0 bases, with 7 bases sitting between them. The CDR3 has 14 amino acids. DNA of the CDR3: TGTGCCAGCAGCTTATCAGGGCTGAACACTGAAGCTTTCTTT. It is translated as CASSLSGLNTEAFF.

Here the CDR3 reads CASSLGGYSNQPQHF. The DNA for the CDR3 is TGTGCCAGCAGCTTAGGCGGCTATAGCAATCAGCCCCAGCATTTT. The gene calls are TRBV7-2 and TRBJ1-5; D not resolved. Germline CDR1 is SGHTA and CDR2 is FQGNSA. There are 15 residues in the CDR3. Trimming shortened V by 1 base and J by 0 bases, and 7 bases separated the two germline ends.

CDR3 in DNA: TGTGCCAGTAGTATAGGGCAAGGGGTACTATTCGACTATGGCTACACCTTC. This translates into CASSIGQGVLFDYGYTF. The gene calls are TRBV19 and TRBJ1-2, with a tentative D call TRBD1 (5 bases). Germline lookup yields CDR1 LNHDA and CDR2 SQIVND (reference sequence). With 1 base removed from V and 3 bases from J, the gap between germline ends came to 18 bases. The CDR3 is made up of 17 amino acids.

The chain employs TRBV7-2 and TRBJ2-7; possible D gene TRBD1, 6 bases. Deletions cut 3 bases from V and 0 bases from J, with 12 bases between. This CDR3 comprises 15 residues. CDR1 and CDR2 from the germline V gene are SGHTA and FQGNSA. CDR3 coding DNA: TGTGCCAGCAGCTTTGCAGGGGACGGCTCCTACGAGCAGTACTTC. It translates to CASSFAGDGSYEQYF.

This rearrangement joins TRBV27 to TRBJ2-7, with TRBD1 identical over 9 bases. Trimming took 7 bases from V and 2 from J; bases not matched to a gene: 12. Per the germline V gene, CDR1 is MNHEY and CDR2 is SMNVEV (reference sequence). This CDR3 is 16 amino acids long. The CDR3 DNA sequence: TGTGCCAGCAAAAGGGGACAGGGCGGGACTACCTACGAGCAGTACTTC. Encoded protein: CASKRGQGGTTYEQYF.